The 16 T cell receptor beta chains reported below all come from one sample, sequenced in a study of response to subunit inactivated influenza vaccine listed by TCRdb under 2018. Libraries were built with RT-PCR. TCRdb shows the sequencer as Illumina HiSeq 2500. TCRdb itself trimmed the public reads at Q25 with fastp, ran MiXCR and retained productive beta chains. Rows matching on CDR3 protein sequence are summarized as one entry with the most common DNA and genes. This sample has approximately 730,000 distinct CDR3 sequences in its table, and about 15% of those were observed once. In total, the top ten clones hold around 7% of the sample. The source material was PBMCs from blood, sampled roughly 2 weeks before vaccination. The receptors were sampled from a man aged 50-59 years who received an inactivated influenza vaccine. Donor details come from another sample of the same person, matched by shared clones.

This clonotype was observed many times. The rearrangement uses TRBV20-1 and TRBJ2-7; 9 bases agree with TRBD2. V lost 2 bases and J lost 1; bases outside the gene matches: 6. The CDR3 loop spans 15 amino acids. Germline V lookup: CDR1 DFQATT, CDR2 SNEGSKA (reference sequence). The CDR3 region has the DNA TGCAGTGCTAGATTTAGCGGGAGAGGGTCCTACGAGCAGTACTTC. This translates into CSARFSGRGSYEQYF.

In its sample, this clonotype was seen a few times. The chain couples TRBV3-1 to TRBJ2-7, with a possible D match to TRBD2 (6 bases). The CDR3 contains 15 residues. Trimming shortened V by 1 base and J by 3 bases, and 13 bases separated the two germline ends. Germline V gives CDR1 LGHDT, CDR2 YNNKEL (reference sequence). CDR3: CASSQVRNGGYEQYF. The CDR3 nucleotides read TGTGCCAGCAGCCAAGTTCGAAACGGGGGCTACGAGCAGTACTTC.

This clonotype was counted between two and nine times. The chain is built from TRBV7-9 and TRBJ1-4, with D possibly matching TRBD1 (6 bases). V was pared by 5 bases and J by 7 bases, with 14 bases between. This CDR3 contains 14 residues. The V gene's germline CDR1 is SEHNR and CDR2 FQNEAQ (reference sequence). The CDR3 nucleotides read TGTGCCAGCAGCATAGGGGGGAGCGGTGAAAAACTGTTTTTT. Translating it yields CASSIGGSGEKLFF.

Only a few counts were recorded for this clonotype. This sequence joins TRBV30 and TRBJ2-1, with 9 bases fitting TRBD2. CDR3 size: 17 residues. Unmatched junction bases numbered 10, after V lost 0 bases and J lost 4 bases. Germline V gene sequence: CDR1 GTSNPN, CDR2 SVGIG (reference sequence). The CDR3 DNA reads TGTGCCTGGAGTGTACTTCGGCTAGCGGGATATTACAATGAGCAGTTCTTC. It encodes CAWSVLRLAGYYNEQFF. Using reference TRBV30 and TRBJ2-1 for the parts outside the CDR3, the full variable domain is SQTIHQWPATLVQPVGSPLSLECTVEGTSNPNLYWYRQAAGRGLQLLFYSVGIGQISSEVPQNLSASRPQDRQFILSSKKLLLSDSGFYLCAWSVLRLAGYYNEQFFGPGTRLTVL.

Only a few counts were recorded for this clonotype. This chain uses TRBV5-1 with TRBJ2-3; D not resolved. This CDR3 has 14 residues. V was trimmed by 0 bases and J by 2 bases, leaving 7 bases between them. Germline V gene lookup returns CDR1 SGHRS and CDR2 YFSETQ. DNA for the CDR3: TGCGCCAGCAGCTTGGGGCAGCCCACAGATACGCAGTATTTT. It encodes CASSLGQPTDTQYF.

This chain links TRBV28 with TRBJ2-3; TRBD2 agrees at 7 bases. Germline V gene data show CDR1 as MDHEN and CDR2 as SYDVKM. This CDR3 has 17 residues. The junction had 14 bases not matched to a gene; V was cut back by 7 bases and J by 1 base. For the CDR3, the DNA is TGTGCCAGCACCTACCCGAGGGGAGGGCCTGGCACAGATACGCAGTATTTT. It yields the protein CASTYPRGGPGTDTQYF.

This clonotype was seen a few times. The chain recombines TRBV25-1 with TRBJ2-5; D remains ambiguous. Germline V CDR1 and CDR2: MGHDK, SYGVNS. V was trimmed by 4 bases and J by 4 bases, leaving 13 bases between them. This CDR3 has 14 residues. The CDR3 reads CASSVPAISETQYF. DNA for the CDR3: TGTGCCAGCAGTGTTCCGGCCATCTCAGAGACCCAGTACTTC.

The gene calls are TRBV11-2 and TRBJ1-6; D may be TRBD1 (5 bases). CDR3 length equals 19 residues. Between the trimmed V and J ends, which lost 1 base and 0 bases, there was a span of 16 bases. Germline CDR1 is SGHAT and CDR2 is FQNNGV. CDR3 amino acids: CASSLGRWLQASYNSPLHF. The CDR3 DNA follows: TGTGCCAGCAGCTTAGGTCGATGGCTACAGGCCTCCTATAATTCACCCCTCCACTTT.

This clonotype was seen only a few times. The chain joins TRBV29-1 to TRBJ2-1; D is unclear. This CDR3 comprises 15 residues. Trimming pared 6 bases from V and 7 bases from J, leaving 22 bases between. Germline CDR1 SQVTM, CDR2 ANQGSEA. The CDR3 bases are TGCAGCGTCAACTCCAGAAGAACCTCCGGGAATGAGCAGTTCTTC. Amino acids: CSVNSRRTSGNEQFF.

In its sample, this clonotype was seen a few times. The chain has TRBV28 and TRBJ2-5; 8 bases match TRBD2. Germline values: CDR1 MDHEN, CDR2 SYDVKM. The CDR3 contains 16 residues. With 0 bases clipped from V and 4 bases from J, the junction kept 7 bases outside the gene matches. The CDR3 spells CASSLWSGGPGETQYF. CDR3 sequence (DNA): TGTGCCAGCAGTTTATGGTCGGGAGGGCCCGGAGAGACCCAGTACTTC.

This clonotype has just a few counts. V gene TRBV14 combines with J gene TRBJ2-3; 7 positions match TRBD1. CDR3 size: 14 residues. The trim removed 4 bases at V and 6 bases at J, leaving 7 bases unmatched. Germline-derived CDR1 and CDR2 are SGHDN and FVKESK. The CDR3 region is CASSRYRGMDTQYF. CDR3 sequence (DNA): TGTGCCAGCAGCCGCTACAGGGGAATGGATACGCAGTATTTT.

The V call is TRBV3-1, the J call TRBJ2-1; 13 bases align to TRBD2. CDR1 and CDR2 from the germline V gene are LGHDT and YNNKEL (reference sequence). CDR3 length equals 16 residues. The V segment lost 1 base and the J segment 9 bases; nucleotides outside the gene matches: 6. CDR3 coding DNA: TGTGCCAGCAGCCAAGTGCAGGGACTAGCGGGATCTGAGCAGTTCTTC. Its protein product is CASSQVQGLAGSEQFF.

This clonotype was detected many times. The V gene is TRBV30, the J gene TRBJ2-3, with unresolved D. This CDR3 spans 12 amino acids. V was pared by 4 bases and J by 3 bases, with 8 bases between. Germline lookup yields CDR1 GTSNPN and CDR2 SVGIG (reference sequence). DNA for the CDR3: TGTGCCTGGACTAGAATGACAGATACGCAGTATTTT. It translates to CAWTRMTDTQYF.

This sequence joins TRBV2 and TRBJ2-4, with D tentatively TRBD1 or TRBD2 (5 bases each). The CDR3 has 14 residues. Trimming removed 7 bases from V and 8 bases from J, with 18 bases in between. In germline, CDR1 is SNHLY, CDR2 FYNNEI. CDR3 DNA: TGTGCCAGCACGTTGGGGACGGGTAGGGACATTCAGTACTTC. Amino acids: CASTLGTGRDIQYF.

This clonotype appeared many times. This sequence joins TRBV7-6 and TRBJ2-3, with D perhaps TRBD2 (6 bases). This CDR3 comprises 16 residues. With 5 bases removed from V and 1 base from J, the gap between germline ends came to 16 bases. Germline V gene sequence: CDR1 SGHVS, CDR2 FNYEAQ. The CDR3 DNA reads TGTGCCAGCAGCATGGTCCTGGGCGGGGGCACAGATACGCAGTATTTT. Encoded protein: CASSMVLGGGTDTQYF.

The chain links TRBV20-1 to TRBJ2-4; a weak D match, TRBD2 (7 bases). Trimming removed 6 bases from V and 3 bases from J, with 12 bases in between. CDR3 length: 13 residues. Per germline, CDR1 DFQATT and CDR2 SNEGSKA (reference sequence). The CDR3 bases are TGCAGTGCCCGGGGGGCGGGCAAAAACATTCAGTACTTC. Its protein product is CSARGAGKNIQYF.